One sample yielded the 23 T cell receptor beta chains listed below, sequenced in a study of T cells expressing NK-cell markers. TCRdb reprocessed the 5' RACE reads and reports one entry per CDR3 protein, with no DNA. Recorded here are about 150,000 distinct CDR3 sequences; the top ten clones represent around a third. Sequenced material: blood T cells: a sorted CD56 or NKG2C T cell subset, CD4+ or CD8+ T cells, or bulk PBMC T cells (not recorded which). These receptors all stem from a woman between 45 and 65 years old in good health.

The V and J genes are TRBV6-2 or TRBV6-3 and TRBJ1-2; TCRdb picks TRBD1, but there is no DNA to check that call. From germline, CDR1 is MNHEY and CDR2 SVGEGT. The CDR3 covers 15 residues. The CDR3 loop reads CASSYFPGTSYGYTF.

This chain's CDR3 is CASSQEQTGLAGELFF. The chain couples TRBV4-1 to TRBJ2-2; TCRdb returns TRBD1, unconfirmable since there is no DNA. In germline, CDR1 is MGHRA, CDR2 YSYEKL. The CDR3 totals 16 residues.

This chain joins TRBV29-1 and TRBJ2-3; TCRdb selects TRBD1, and the lack of DNA leaves this call unchecked. CDR3 size: 18 residues. Germline CDR1 and CDR2: SQVTM and ANQGSEA. CDR3 sequence: CSVEGTQGANPSTDTQYF.

The genes are TRBV6-6 and TRBJ2-3; TCRdb's D gene call, TRBD1, goes unchecked for lack of DNA. Germline CDR1 and CDR2: MNHNY and SVGAGI (reference sequence). The CDR3 has 16 residues. The CDR3 here is CASSPLRDLGPDTQYF.

V is TRBV27 and J is TRBJ2-7. This CDR3 region has 13 residues. CDR1 and CDR2 (germline): MNHEY, SMNVEV (reference sequence). CDR3 in amino acids: CASSLSVGYEQYF.

The chain links TRBV21-1 to TRBJ2-5; with no DNA, the TCRdb D assignment of TRBD2 cannot be verified. TRBV21-1 is shown as a pseudogene. This CDR3 is built from 13 residues. The CDR3 reads CASSPPPQETQYF.

The chain combines TRBV27 with TRBJ1-3. Germline V gene sequence: CDR1 MNHEY, CDR2 SMNVEV (reference sequence). CDR3 length: 14 residues. CDR3 residues: CASSPISSGNTIYF.

CDR3 sequence reads: CASSQGLGQSTDTQYF. This chain joins TRBV3-1 and TRBJ2-3. CDR3 length: 16 residues. Germline CDR1 and CDR2: LGHDT and YNNKEL (reference sequence).

V usage is TRBV24-1 and J usage is TRBJ2-6; TCRdb gives TRBD1 as the D gene, but with no DNA this cannot be confirmed. Germline lookup yields CDR1 KGHDR and CDR2 SFDVKD. This CDR3 contains 17 residues. CDR3 in amino acids: CATSDPGHQSGANVLTF.

The rearrangement uses TRBV5-1 and TRBJ2-3. The germline V gene has CDR1 SGHRS and CDR2 YFSETQ. CDR3 length: 14 residues. The CDR3 sequence: CASSPVEVTDTQYF.

This chain links TRBV19 with TRBJ2-1. Germline V gene lookup returns CDR1 LNHDA and CDR2 SQIVND (reference sequence). This CDR3 has 15 amino acids. CDR3 loop: CASSTGLSSYNEQFF.

This rearrangement joins TRBV20-1 to TRBJ2-7; no DNA is available, so the TRBD1 call from TCRdb remains unchecked. This CDR3 is 15 amino acids long. Germline CDR1 DFQATT, CDR2 SNEGSKA (reference sequence). This CDR3 is CSARPVQGTLYEQYF.

The gene calls are TRBV9 and TRBJ2-3; TCRdb outputs TRBD2, but without DNA this stays unchecked. The CDR3 is made up of 18 amino acids. The germline CDR1 and CDR2 sequences are SGDLS and YYNGEE. The CDR3 spells CASSVEAAGLAVTDTQYF.

V gene TRBV7-9 combines with J gene TRBJ1-2. Germline loops: CDR1 SEHNR, CDR2 FQNEAQ (reference sequence). The CDR3 has 17 residues. CDR3 sequence: CASSRPVPSFSYDGYTF.

The chain links TRBV6-6 to TRBJ2-3. The CDR3 loop spans 13 amino acids. CDR1 is MNHNY and CDR2 is SVGAGI in the germline V gene (reference sequence). The CDR3 region is CASSYNTGDTQYF.

The chain carries TRBV20-1 and TRBJ2-3; the D call of TRBD2 rests on TCRdb alone, since no DNA is present to check it. The length of the CDR3 is 16 residues. Germline V CDR1 and CDR2: DFQATT, SNEGSKA (reference sequence). The CDR3 region is CSARDLEEGVTDTQYF.

The chain combines TRBV19 with TRBJ2-7. Per germline, CDR1 LNHDA and CDR2 SQIVND (reference sequence). The CDR3 is made up of 16 amino acids. The CDR3 loop reads CASSIDLRDGVREQYF.

This rearrangement joins TRBV6-5 to TRBJ2-1; the TRBD2 assignment by TCRdb is unverifiable without DNA. The CDR3 has 15 amino acids. Germline assignment: CDR1 MNHEY and CDR2 SVGAGI. CDR3 region: CASTLTSGRGNEQFF.

This sequence joins TRBV5-1 and TRBJ2-3; TCRdb's D gene call, TRBD1, goes unchecked for lack of DNA. The CDR3 totals 15 residues. The germline gives CDR1 SGHRS, CDR2 YFSETQ. CDR3 amino acids: CASSSGQDGSDTQYF.

This chain connects TRBV24-1 to TRBJ2-3; as DNA is missing, the TRBD1 call by TCRdb cannot be tested. Germline lookup yields CDR1 KGHDR and CDR2 SFDVKD. The CDR3 spans 16 residues. The CDR3 here is CATSPRGPVKFVTQYF.

The chain combines TRBV11-2 with TRBJ2-1; the D call of TRBD2 rests on TCRdb alone, since no DNA is present to check it. The CDR3 consists of 16 residues. In germline, CDR1 is SGHAT, CDR2 FQNNGV. The CDR3 here is CASSWMKLAAGNEQFF.

The rearrangement links TRBV2 to TRBJ2-3; without DNA, the TCRdb call of TRBD2 cannot be checked. Germline V CDR1 and CDR2: SNHLY, FYNNEI. The CDR3 length is 16 residues. The CDR3 loop is CASSVEAAGGMDTQYF.

The chain couples TRBV7-2 to TRBJ2-1; the TCRdb D gene call, TRBD2, has no DNA to confirm it. CDR1 SGHTA and CDR2 FQGNSA come from the germline V gene. The CDR3 extends over 15 amino acids. CDR3 sequence reads: CASSFGGGSMNEQFF.